The 6 T cell receptor beta chains below all came from one sample that was sequenced in a study of blood T cell repertoires in COVID-19. Profiling relied on immunoSEQ multiplex PCR, and the TCRdb table lists in-frame clones only, not all of them. The sample includes roughly 230,000 clones, around 82% of them seen just once. The sample consisted of peripheral blood. The receptors stem from a man in his forties or fifties with active or convalescent COVID-19.

V gene TRBV5-1 combines with J gene TRBJ2-1, with a weak D call TRBD1 (5 bases). Per the germline V gene, CDR1 is SGHRS and CDR2 is YFSETQ. Deletions cut 0 bases from V and 0 bases from J, with 10 bases between. This CDR3 region has 16 residues. DNA of the CDR3: TGCGCCAGCAGCTTGGAGACAGACAGCTCCTACAATGAGCAGTTCTTC. The encoded protein is CASSLETDSSYNEQFF.

V gene TRBV19 combines with J gene TRBJ1-2; 9 nucleotides agree with TRBD1. CDR1 is LNHDA and CDR2 is SQIVND in the germline V gene (reference sequence). This CDR3 is 15 amino acids long. The trim removed 6 bases at V and 4 bases at J, leaving 9 bases unmatched. DNA of the CDR3: TGTGCCAGTAGCTCACAGGGGGCTGGTAGCTATGGCTACACCTTC. It is translated as CASSSQGAGSYGYTF.

The V call is TRBV6-6, the J call TRBJ2-4, with 11 bases identical to TRBD1. Trimming removed 5 bases from V and 6 bases from J; junction bases left unmatched: 0. The CDR3 consists of 13 residues. Germline V gene data show CDR1 as MNHNY and CDR2 as SVGAGI (reference sequence). The CDR3 DNA reads TGTGCCAGCAGTGGGACAGGGGGAAACATTCAGTACTTC. Amino acids: CASSGTGGNIQYF.

As to this clone: This sample also contains other DNA sequences that code for the same CDR3. V is TRBV30 and J is TRBJ1-3; tentatively, D is TRBD1 (6 bases). The germline V and J ends were trimmed by 2 bases and 2 bases, with 7 bases remaining between them. The CDR3 spans 13 residues. CDR1 and CDR2 from the germline V gene are GTSNPN and SVGIG (reference sequence). The CDR3 loop is CAWSKGAGNTIYF. The DNA of the CDR3 is TGTGCCTGGAGTAAGGGGGCTGGAAACACCATATATTTT.

The chain recombines TRBV7-2 with TRBJ1-6, with a weak D call TRBD1 (5 bases). The CDR3 loop spans 16 amino acids. The germline V gene has CDR1 SGHTA and CDR2 FQGNSA. The V and J ends lost 1 base and 7 bases respectively, with 14 bases between them. Here the CDR3 DNA reads TGTGCCAGCAGCTTAGGTGTAAGGGGAAGGAATTCACCCCTCCACTTT. This sequence encodes CASSLGVRGRNSPLHF.

This sequence joins TRBV5-1 and TRBJ1-2, with 9 bases fitting TRBD1. Germline CDR1 and CDR2: SGHRS and YFSETQ. The CDR3 loop spans 16 amino acids. The V and J ends lost 5 bases and 6 bases, in that order; junction bases with no gene match: 14. The CDR3 nucleotides read TGCGCCAGCAGGCCCTCCGAACAGGGGGCGCGTCATGGCTACACCTTC. This encodes CASRPSEQGARHGYTF.